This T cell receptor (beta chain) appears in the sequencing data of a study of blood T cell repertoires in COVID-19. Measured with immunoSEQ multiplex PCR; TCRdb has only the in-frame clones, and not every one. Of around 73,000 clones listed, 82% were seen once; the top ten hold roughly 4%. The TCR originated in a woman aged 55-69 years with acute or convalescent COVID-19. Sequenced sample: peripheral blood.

The CDR3 sequence is CASSYLEARDEQFF. CDR3 DNA sequence: TGTGCCAGCAGCTATCTGGAGGCTAGAGATGAGCAGTTCTTC. The V call is TRBV14, the J call TRBJ2-1; D is possibly TRBD2 (5 bases). Germline values: CDR1 SGHDN, CDR2 FVKESK. Deletions cut 5 bases from V and 8 bases from J, with 16 bases between. This CDR3 has 14 amino acids. Supplemented by reference TRBV14 and TRBJ2-1, the full variable domain reads EAGVTQFPSHSVIEKGQTVTLRCDPISGHDNLYWYRRVMGKEIKFLLHFVKESKQDESGMPNNRFLAERTGGTYSTLKVQPAELEDSGVYFCASSYLEARDEQFFGPGTRLTVL.